The 6 T cell receptor beta chains below all came from one sample that was sequenced in a study of T cells after yellow fever vaccination. TCRdb reprocessed the 5' RACE reads with MiXCR, giving one entry per CDR3 protein. The table records 140,000 to 150,000 distinct CDR3 sequences, 5% to 7.5% of them present only once. Sequencing was performed on CD4+ T cells sorted from PBMCs, taken 10 days after the yellow fever booster vaccination. The receptors here all came from a man younger than 40 who received the YFV17D yellow fever vaccine.

This chain joins TRBV12-3 or TRBV12-4 and TRBJ1-1, with D perhaps matching TRBD1 (6 bases). V lost 7 bases and J 4 bases, leaving 16 bases between the germline ends. This CDR3 comprises 14 residues. The CDR3 spells CASNPRQGTTEAFF. The CDR3 nucleotides are TGTGCCAGCAACCCCCGGCAGGGGACCACTGAAGCTTTCTTT.

To note about this clonotype: This may arise from a read error, as a much more abundant clone is one base away. Since no conserved phenylalanine or tryptophan closes the CDR3, a read error is the likely cause. The chain combines TRBV5-1 with TRBJ2-5; 8 nucleotides agree with TRBD1. The germline gives CDR1 SGHRS, CDR2 YFSETQ. The CDR3 spans 14 residues. V lost 0 bases to trimming and J lost 5 bases; unmatched junction nucleotides: 3. The CDR3 region has the DNA TGCGCCAGCAGCTTGGAGGACAGGGTGGAGACCCAGTACTTA. Translating it yields CASSLEDRVETQYL.

This clonotype has at least ten counts. The chain couples TRBV4-2 to TRBJ2-3; 9 bases are shared with TRBD1. The germline gives CDR1 LGHNA, CDR2 YNFKEQ. The CDR3 contains 17 residues. V shed 0 bases, J shed 4 bases, and the junction held 8 bases outside the gene matches. For the CDR3, the DNA is TGTGCCAGCAGCCAAGAAGGGGGACAGGGAGAAGCAGATACGCAGTATTTT. This translates into CASSQEGGQGEADTQYF.

This clonotype was observed many times. V and J are TRBV4-3 and TRBJ2-7; D is unresolved. The CDR3 has 13 residues. Germline-derived CDR1 and CDR2 are LGHNA and YSLEER. The ends were cut back, 0 bases at V and 3 bases at J, with 6 bases in the middle. CDR3 coding DNA: TGCGCCAGCAGCCAAGAGATCAGCTACGAGCAGTACTTC. Translated: CASSQEISYEQYF.

The table lists this clonotype with many counts. The chain joins TRBV6-1 to TRBJ2-1; no clear D gene. Trimming left V 6 bases short and J 4 bases short, with 16 bases between. Germline assignment: CDR1 MNHNS and CDR2 SASEGT. CDR3 size: 15 residues. The CDR3 spells CASRESDGWYNEQFF. In nucleotides, the CDR3 is TGTGCCAGCAGGGAGTCGGACGGGTGGTACAATGAGCAGTTCTTC.

The chain links TRBV5-4 to TRBJ2-1; a weak D match, TRBD1 (6 bases). Germline V gene sequence: CDR1 SGHNT, CDR2 YYREEE (reference sequence). V lost 3 bases to trimming and J lost 4 bases, with 17 bases between them. The CDR3 loop spans 16 amino acids. In DNA form, the CDR3 reads TGTGCCAGCAGCTACACCCGGGACACCGCTTACAATGAGCAGTTCTTC. Its translation: CASSYTRDTAYNEQFF.